The 4 T cell receptor beta chains listed next were all sequenced from one sample in a study of blood T cell repertoires in COVID-19 (dated by TCRdb to about 2020). The library was built by means of the immunoSEQ multiplex PCR assay. TCRdb limited this immuneACCESS table to in-frame rearrangements with V and J called. A share of clones is missing; checked studies link under half to unresolved V genes, and the rest is unexplained. In this sample the table shows about 240,000 clones, 86% of which occur a single time. The ten largest clones represent about 5.9% of the sample. Specimen: peripheral blood. The receptor set was obtained from a man between 60 and 70 years old with acute or convalescent COVID-19.

This sequence joins TRBV7-3 and TRBJ1-1; a possible D gene is TRBD1 (5 bases). CDR1 SGHTA and CDR2 FQGTGA come from the germline V gene. The V end lost 5 bases, the J end lost 10 bases, and 17 bases lay between the germline ends. The CDR3 sequence is 13 residues long. The CDR3 DNA reads as TGTGCCAGCAGCCTCCGGGGCGGGACGGCAGCTTTCTTT. As protein: CASSLRGGTAAFF. Looking up the rest from reference TRBV7-3 and TRBJ1-1 gives the full variable domain: GAGVSQTPSNKVTEKGKYVELRCDPISGHTALYWYRQSLGQGPEFLIYFQGTGAADDSGLPNDRFFAVRPEGSVSTLKIQRTERGDSAVYLCASSLRGGTAAFFGQGTRLTVV.

V usage is TRBV7-3 and J usage is TRBJ2-7; weak D call: TRBD1 (6 bases). V was cut by 0 bases and J by 3 bases, with 12 bases left in between. Per the germline V gene, CDR1 is SGHTA and CDR2 is FQGTGA. The CDR3 spans 15 residues. The CDR3 loop is CASSLTAPGVYEQYF. CDR3 coding DNA: TGTGCCAGCAGCTTAACAGCGCCAGGGGTCTACGAGCAGTACTTC. The variable domain in full, completed from reference TRBV7-3 and TRBJ2-7, reads GAGVSQTPSNKVTEKGKYVELRCDPISGHTALYWYRQSLGQGPEFLIYFQGTGAADDSGLPNDRFFAVRPEGSVSTLKIQRTERGDSAVYLCASSLTAPGVYEQYFGPGTRLTVT.

The rearrangement uses TRBV18 and TRBJ2-7; perhaps TRBD2 as D (5 bases). CDR1 is KGHSH, CDR2 LQKENI, per germline. The germline V and J ends were trimmed by 2 bases and 1 base, with 6 bases remaining between them. The CDR3 length is 13 residues. The CDR3 coding sequence is TGTGCCAGCTCACCAGGACTTTCCTACGAGCAGTACTTC. This gives the protein CASSPGLSYEQYF.

This chain connects TRBV7-2 to TRBJ2-2, with D maybe TRBD1 (5 bases). This CDR3 is 14 amino acids long. Trimming removed 5 bases at V and 7 bases at J, with 14 bases between. The germline V gene encodes CDR1 SGHTA and CDR2 FQGNSA. The CDR3 sequence: CASSLDSSVGELFF. In DNA, the CDR3 is TGTGCCAGCAGCCTTGACAGTTCTGTCGGGGAGCTGTTTTTT.